What follows describes a single T cell receptor beta chain. The data derive from a study of blood T cell repertoires in COVID-19. Germline lookup yields CDR1 MNHEY and CDR2 SVGEGT. This CDR3 has 12 residues. The V and J ends lost 5 bases and 3 bases respectively, with 7 bases between them. The method was immunoSEQ multiplex PCR; TCRdb's version includes in-frame clones alone and lacks a portion of them. This table holds tens of thousands of clones, 90% found once. The genes are TRBV6-2 or TRBV6-3 and TRBJ1-1, with no clear D. The sequenced sample consisted of peripheral blood. The receptor was isolated from a man aged 45-65 years with COVID-19, enrolled during active disease. The CDR3 DNA reads as TGTGCCAGCAGTCTACTTCACACTGAAGCTTTCTTT. Translation: CASSLLHTEAFF.